One sample yielded the 11 T cell receptor beta chains listed below, sequenced in a study of cytomegalovirus exposure and HLA in healthy donors. 13 Jbeta primers and 60 Vbeta primers were used for the PCR. Assay used: immunoSEQ multiplex PCR; TCRdb lists only in-frame clones, some missing. Among some 170,000 clones listed, roughly 81% were seen once. The sample was PBMCs. Every receptor here comes from a woman aged 18-35 years in good health and CMV-seropositive.

CDR3 loop: CASRRGGDNSPLHF. Here the CDR3 DNA reads TGTGCCAGCAGGCGAGGGGGTGATAATTCACCCCTCCACTTT. The V and J genes are TRBV5-4 and TRBJ1-6; TRBD1 might be the D (6 bases). From germline, CDR1 is SGHNT and CDR2 YYREEE (reference sequence). The CDR3 has 14 amino acids. Trimming shortened V by 5 bases and J by 5 bases, and 11 bases separated the two germline ends.

This chain joins TRBV9 and TRBJ2-3; 9 bases align to TRBD2. The CDR3 contains 18 residues. J was trimmed by 2 bases and V by 0 bases; bases with no gene match: 10. Germline CDR1 is SGDLS and CDR2 is YYNGEE. The CDR3 reads CASSVAGTSGGHTDTQYF. The CDR3 nucleotides read TGTGCCAGCAGCGTAGCAGGGACGAGCGGGGGGCACACAGATACGCAGTATTTT.

The chain employs TRBV7-2 and TRBJ2-7; D call uncertain. The V and J ends lost 1 base and 2 bases respectively, with 15 bases between them. CDR1 and CDR2 (germline): SGHTA, FQGNSA. There are 16 residues in the CDR3. CDR3 region: CASSLDGFGRTYEQYF. The CDR3 DNA sequence: TGTGCCAGCAGCTTAGATGGTTTTGGCCGAACCTACGAGCAGTACTTC.

This clone was counted between two and nine times. The CDR3 DNA is TGTGCCAGCAGCTTAGTTAACGGGGGGGCCGGTGAGCAGTTCTTC. It yields the protein CASSLVNGGAGEQFF. The V gene is TRBV7-9, the J gene TRBJ2-1; 8 bases fit TRBD2. V lost 1 base to trimming and J lost 9 bases; unmatched junction nucleotides: 8. This CDR3 has 15 residues. CDR1 SEHNR and CDR2 FQNEAQ come from the germline V gene (reference sequence).

This clone occurred a few times. One end of the junction is discordant with germline, which a read error may explain. The V and J genes are TRBV27 and TRBJ1-6; D possibly corresponds to TRBD1 (6 bases). Germline V gives CDR1 MNHEY, CDR2 SMNVEV (reference sequence). This CDR3 region has 11 residues. The chain's CDR3 is CASSNQGHHYF. The CDR3 DNA reads as TGTGCCAGCTCTAACCAGGGACACCACTACTTT.

The genes are TRBV27 and TRBJ1-5; D not resolved. This CDR3 has 14 amino acids. Between the trimmed V and J ends, which lost 5 bases and 6 bases, there was a span of 14 bases. The germline gives CDR1 MNHEY, CDR2 SMNVEV (reference sequence). The CDR3 spells CASSRIEGGQPQHF. The CDR3 DNA follows: TGTGCCAGCAGTAGGATCGAGGGTGGTCAGCCCCAGCATTTT.

The chain has TRBV2 and TRBJ2-7; D is perhaps TRBD1 (5 bases). Trimming left V 0 bases short and J 1 base short, with 10 bases between. Per the germline V gene, CDR1 is SNHLY and CDR2 is FYNNEI. This CDR3 is built from 15 residues. CDR3 sequence reads: CASSEARDESYEQYF. The CDR3 nucleotides read TGTGCCAGCAGTGAAGCCAGGGATGAATCCTACGAGCAGTACTTC.

The gene calls are TRBV19 and TRBJ2-5, with a tentative D call TRBD1 (6 bases). Germline loops: CDR1 LNHDA, CDR2 SQIVND (reference sequence). The length of the CDR3 is 15 residues. Trimming cost V 6 bases and J 0 bases, with 14 bases left between them. The CDR3: CASSQLGQNQETQYF. The CDR3 DNA sequence: TGTGCCAGTAGCCAACTCGGACAGAACCAAGAGACCCAGTACTTC. Together with reference TRBV19 and TRBJ2-5, the CDR3 gives the full variable domain: DGGITQSPKYLFRKEGQNVTLSCEQNLNHDAMYWYRQDPGQGLRLIYYSQIVNDFQKGDIAEGYSVSREKKESFPLTVTSAQKNPTAFYLCASSQLGQNQETQYFGPGTRLLVL.

The rearrangement uses TRBV27 and TRBJ2-7; possibly TRBD2 for D (5 bases). The length of the CDR3 is 13 residues. The V and J ends lost 3 bases and 4 bases respectively, with 10 bases between them. Germline-derived CDR1 and CDR2 are MNHEY and SMNVEV (reference sequence). The CDR3 loop is CASSLSGGYEQYF. CDR3 bases: TGTGCCAGCAGTTTGAGTGGAGGTTACGAGCAGTACTTC.

Regarding this clone: Sequence at one end of the junction differs from germline and may be a read error. This chain joins TRBV7-9 and TRBJ1-4, with D uncertain. The CDR3 is 13 residues long. Per the germline V gene, CDR1 is SEHNR and CDR2 is FQNEAQ (reference sequence). The CDR3 protein is CSSGGLELGKLFF. The CDR3 DNA follows: TGTTCCAGTGGAGGGCTGGAGCTGGGGAAACTGTTTTTT.

The chain combines TRBV7-9 with TRBJ2-3; unclear D gene. Per the germline V gene, CDR1 is SEHNR and CDR2 is FQNEAQ (reference sequence). Trimming pared 4 bases from V and 5 bases from J, leaving 7 bases between. The CDR3 spans 12 residues. The DNA of the CDR3 is TGTGCCAGCAGCTACGGTGTAGATACGCAGTATTTT. It specifies CASSYGVDTQYF.